These 3 T cell receptor beta chains came from one sample sequenced in a study of blood T cell repertoires in COVID-19. Some clones are missing from TCRdb's copy, which holds only in-frame ones; the method was immunoSEQ multiplex PCR. The sample shows around 250,000 clones, approximately 90% of them seen only once. Material for sequencing was PBMCs or T cells enriched from blood (not recorded which). The receptors stem from a human donor in a cohort exposed to, infected with or recovered from COVID-19 (not recorded which). The donor label of this sample is uncertain.

This chain joins TRBV4-1 and TRBJ2-1; TRBD1 agrees at 9 bases. Germline loops: CDR1 MGHRA, CDR2 YSYEKL. The junction had 6 bases not matched to a gene; V was cut back by 2 bases and J by 7 bases. There are 15 residues in the CDR3. CDR3: CASSQRSTGGNEQFF. CDR3 in DNA: TGCGCCAGCAGCCAACGCTCGACAGGGGGGAATGAGCAGTTCTTC.

J is TRBJ2-7 and V is TRBV24-1, with 7 nucleotides matching TRBD1. This CDR3 contains 13 residues. Germline lookup yields CDR1 KGHDR and CDR2 SFDVKD. With 4 bases clipped from V and 6 bases from J, the junction kept 5 bases outside the gene matches. DNA of the CDR3: TGTGCCACCAGTGAAGCCGGGACAGTCGAGCAGTACTTC. It yields the protein CATSEAGTVEQYF.

This chain links TRBV19 with TRBJ1-1; a possible D gene is TRBD1 (5 bases). V shed 5 bases and J shed 6 bases, with 16 bases lying between them. Germline values: CDR1 LNHDA, CDR2 SQIVND (reference sequence). The CDR3 length is 14 residues. The CDR3 sequence is CASSLIQESPEAFF. The CDR3 coding sequence is TGTGCCAGTAGTTTGATACAGGAATCCCCTGAAGCTTTCTTT.